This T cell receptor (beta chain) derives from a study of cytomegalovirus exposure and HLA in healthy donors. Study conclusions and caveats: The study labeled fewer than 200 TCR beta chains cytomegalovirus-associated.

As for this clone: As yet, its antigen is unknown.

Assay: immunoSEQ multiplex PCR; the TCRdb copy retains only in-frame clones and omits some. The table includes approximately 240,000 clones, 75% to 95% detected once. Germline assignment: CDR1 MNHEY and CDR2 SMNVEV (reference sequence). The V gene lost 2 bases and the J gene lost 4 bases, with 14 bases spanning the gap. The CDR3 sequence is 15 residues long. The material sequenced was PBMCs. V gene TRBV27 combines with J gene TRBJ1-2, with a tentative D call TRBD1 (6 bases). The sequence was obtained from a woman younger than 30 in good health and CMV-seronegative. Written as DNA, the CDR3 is TGTGCCAGCAGTTTAGGTGACAGGCCCTCCTATGGCTACACCTTC. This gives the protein CASSLGDRPSYGYTF.